This T cell receptor (beta chain) stems from a study of blood T cell repertoires in COVID-19 (TCRdb year 2020). Study-wide context: Samples covering the acute and convalescent phases of COVID-19 were provided by collaborators in the United States, Italy and Spain. The prospective study material was composed of cDNA or gDNA derived from T cells, B-cell-depleted T cells, or PBMCs. Subjects who had been exposed to COVID-19, were actively infected with it, or had recovered from it provided the deeply sampled blood TCRbeta repertoires that made up the dataset. A freely available public database, intended as a resource for researchers studying the immune response to SARS-CoV-2, is where the repertoires were released. The samples were drawn from the first 160 participants of the ongoing ImmuneRACE study and from 1,200 or so subjects provided by 6 global collaborators. The sample metadata nearly always contained a de-identified subject ID, COVID-19 status, age in years and sex. Where available, HLA class I and class II types were taken from metadata supplied by the sample provider and were not determined by assay-based typing. The study at large found these results: The amount of clinical and demographic metadata varied by source and participant and was provided uncurated.

TCRbeta CDR3 regions were amplified from genomic DNA by means of the immunoSEQ Assay, a bias-controlled multiplex PCR. The published analysis was carried out like this. Nucleated cell counts per sample were estimated from amplification of reference gene primers within the assay. To quantify the absolute abundance of each unique TCRbeta CDR3 rearrangement, sequence reads were collapsed and filtered. For each sample, productive Simpson clonality was calculated by taking the square root of Simpson's diversity index across productive rearrangements. The table was pulled from immuneACCESS by TCRdb, which kept in-frame rearrangements only. Such tables lose some clones; where checked, under half of the loss comes from unresolved V genes, and the rest has no known cause. V, J and clone size were drawn from that table, and D and trimming were deduced from the DNA. This sample holds some 350,000 clones; almost 90% were observed only once. About 6.5% of the sample is taken by the ten largest.

Comment on this clone: What this receptor recognizes is not known. Within one base of it there is no much larger clone, and no base qualities were kept.

The collaborating institutions used their own protocols to collect whole blood in K2EDTA tubes. For TCRbeta analysis, collaborators shipped samples in one of three forms: frozen whole blood, isolated PBMCs, or DNA extracted from either of those sample types. V has 0 bases trimmed and J has 5 bases trimmed; junction bases matching no gene number 1. Taken from the germline V gene (reference sequence), the CDR1 and CDR2 loops are MNHEY and SMNVEV. The cysteine opens and the phenylalanine closes a CDR3 of 14 amino acids. The DNA shown is the 42-base CDR3, in frame from base 1. The sequenced sample was peripheral blood. The TCR originated in a man between 18 and 35 years old with active or convalescent COVID-19. In this chain, TRBV27 is recombined with TRBJ1-5; TRBD1 fits 7 bases in the junction. This receptor carries the CDR3 CASSLSQGDQPQHF. The nucleotides read TGTGCCAGCAGTTTATCCCAGGGGGATCAGCCCCAGCATTTT.